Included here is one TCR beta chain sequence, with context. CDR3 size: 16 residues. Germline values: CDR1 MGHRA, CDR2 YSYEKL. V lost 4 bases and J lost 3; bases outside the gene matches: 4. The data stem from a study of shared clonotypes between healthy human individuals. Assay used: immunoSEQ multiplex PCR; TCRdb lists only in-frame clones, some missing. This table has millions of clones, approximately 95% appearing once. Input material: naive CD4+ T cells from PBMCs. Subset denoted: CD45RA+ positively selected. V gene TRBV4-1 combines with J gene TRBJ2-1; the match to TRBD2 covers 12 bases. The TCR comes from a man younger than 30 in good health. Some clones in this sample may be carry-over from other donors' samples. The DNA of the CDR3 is TGCGCCAGCAGCCTGGGACTAGCGGGCAACTACAATGAGCAGTTCTTC. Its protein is CASSLGLAGNYNEQFF.